What follows are 5 T cell receptor beta chains derived from one specimen sequenced in a study of shared clonotypes between healthy human individuals. The assay was immunoSEQ multiplex PCR, and TCRdb's table has in-frame clones only and misses some. The sample has around 2.5 million clones; 93% are singletons. The source material was naive CD4+ T cells from PBMCs. The subset is: CD45RA+ positively selected. The source is a man between 18 and 29 years old in good health. Some clones in this sample may be carry-over from other donors' samples.

The genes are TRBV28 and TRBJ1-3; D is ambiguous. V lost 3 bases to trimming and J lost 0 bases, with 15 bases between them. This CDR3 is built from 17 residues. Looked up from germline, CDR1 is MDHEN and CDR2 is SYDVKM. The CDR3 is CASSFLWPGPSGNTIYF. The DNA for the CDR3 is TGTGCCAGCAGTTTTTTATGGCCAGGCCCCTCTGGAAACACCATATATTTT.

The chain links TRBV10-3 to TRBJ1-2; 11 nucleotides line up with TRBD1. CDR1 and CDR2 from the germline V gene are ENHRY and SYGVKD. This CDR3 comprises 14 residues. V was pared by 4 bases and J by 5 bases, with 3 bases of the junction left unmatched. The CDR3 protein is CAISVGQGAYGYTF. The DNA for the CDR3 is TGTGCCATCAGTGTCGGACAGGGGGCGTATGGCTACACCTTC.

This sequence joins TRBV7-5 and TRBJ2-7. TRBV7-5 is shown as a pseudogene. CDR3 size: 15 residues. CDR3: CVRSFVPRPPYEQYF. The DNA for the CDR3 is TGTGTCAGAAGCTTCGTACCACGCCCACCCTACGAGCAGTACTTC.

The chain is built from TRBV5-6 and TRBJ2-3; 8 nucleotides line up with TRBD1. Germline trimming cut 4 bases from V and 3 bases from J; bases unmatched to any gene: 4. Germline assignment: CDR1 SGHDT and CDR2 YYEEEE. The CDR3 has 14 residues. CDR3 nucleotide sequence: TGTGCCAGCAGCAAAGGACAGGGAACAGATACGCAGTATTTT. Residues: CASSKGQGTDTQYF. Looking up the rest from reference TRBV5-6 and TRBJ2-3 gives the full variable domain: DAGVTQSPTHLIKTRGQQVTLRCSPKSGHDTVSWYQQALGQGPQFIFQYYEEEERQRGNFPDRFSGHQFPNYSSELNVNALLLGDSALYLCASSKGQGTDTQYFGPGTRLTVL.

This clone has just a few counts. The sample holds other DNA sequences that translate to the same CDR3. The chain employs TRBV11-2 and TRBJ2-7; D gene ambiguous. The ends were cut back, 1 base at V and 0 bases at J, with 1 base in the middle. There are 12 residues in the CDR3. Germline V gives CDR1 SGHAT, CDR2 FQNNGV. This CDR3 reads CASSLVSYEQYF. CDR3 DNA sequence: TGTGCCAGCAGCTTAGTCTCCTACGAGCAGTACTTC.